This TCR beta chain came from a study of monozygotic twins with inflammatory bowel disease (dated by TCRdb to the late 2010s). For the study in its entirety: The full study comprised approximately 28 monozygotic twin pairs: nine German pairs (four IBD-concordant, five IBD-discordant) and 19 IBD-discordant Danish pairs. The search for disease-associated traits relied mainly on comparing IBD patients with their genetically identical healthy co-twins within discordant pairs. Each individual had, on average, about 151 000 unique TCRalpha sequences and 181 000 unique TCRbeta sequences available for analysis. What the study reported, not specific to this receptor: Measured by the inverse Simpson index, TCRbeta repertoire diversity was lower in IBD patients than in their healthy co-twins. No single strong signal or clonotype linked to IBD turned up in the results, so the idea that one exists was not supported. The analysis was unable to tell different T cell subtypes apart. Compared with healthy twins, IBD patients had fewer clonotypes in common with other individuals, a difference most pronounced in patients showing signs of disease activity. Repertoire similarity did not differ between concordant and discordant twins, possibly due to limited statistical power. Because patients received different immunosuppressive treatments, the repertoires may have picked up extra background noise and variability between individuals.

Concerning this clonotype: Its antigen is unknown.

An approximately 2.5 ml peripheral blood sample was drawn into PAXgene tubes per donor and stored at -80°C. Without T cell sorting, total RNA was isolated from whole blood using the PAXgene blood miRNA kit on an automated QIAcube. Peripheral blood from monozygotic twin pairs who were concordant or discordant for inflammatory bowel disease underwent deep TCRalpha and TCRbeta repertoire profiling using unique molecular barcoding. For every twin pair, smoking habits were documented, and each individual was categorised as a current, former or never smoker. CDR1 is given as SGDLS and CDR2 as YYNGEE, both from the germline V gene. Including the terminal cysteine and phenylalanine, the CDR3 comprises 14 residues. No nucleotide data were recorded. Library preparation used 5' RACE. For each TCR library, approximately 3,700 ng of total RNA was used. For each sample, cDNA synthesis with SMARTScribe reverse transcriptase was split into eight separate reactions. During cDNA synthesis, template switching introduced unique molecular identifiers that contained a 6-nucleotide sample barcode. Amplification of TCRalpha and TCRbeta cDNA involved two nested PCRs of 16 and 9 cycles, and each PCR was followed by bead purification. Before amplification, the cDNA was treated with uracil DNA-glycosylase and purified using the QIAquick PCR purification kit. The second PCR added Illumina TruSeq-compatible adapters along with sample-specific barcodes. Library quality and concentration were assessed using TapeStation and Qubit, and roughly 5 ng of each library was pooled. Sequencing of pooled libraries was carried out on an Illumina HiSeq2500 single-index Rapid Run using 2 x 100 bp reads and custom sequencing primers. Concerning the study's data processing: MiGEC version 1.2.6 was used for UMI-based consensus assembly, which corrected PCR and sequencing errors. MiXCR version 2.1.1 was used for V(D)J alignment, clonotype assembly and CDR3 extraction. To normalise gene usage, clonotype sharing and MAIT/NKT TCR abundance, the top 1000, 10 000 and 20 000 clonotypes in each sample were analysed. Diversity was computed as the inverse Simpson index with the vegan R package after downsampling to 27 000 UMIs. Paired Mann-Whitney U tests were applied to discordant twin pairs, and Benjamini-Hochberg correction was used for multiple testing. TCRdb reprocessed the reads, so every CDR3 protein sequence counts as one entry and DNA is not shown. The V and J calls follow TCRdb's processing rather than the paper's. The sample table gives about 420,000 distinct CDR3 sequences. 2% to 3% of the sample belongs to the ten largest clones.

The sample taken for sequencing was blood. The V and J segments used are TRBV9 and TRBJ1-1. This clonotype was obtained from a human donor with ulcerative colitis or Crohn's disease, or a healthy co-twin of an affected twin (not recorded which). The CDR3 reads CASSAKGGTTEAFF.